The 20 T cell receptor beta chains listed next were all sequenced from one sample in a study of response to subunit inactivated influenza vaccine. One entry per CDR3 protein results from TCRdb running MiXCR on the RT-PCR reads. The sample holds more than 600,000 distinct CDR3 sequences, around a sixth seen once. The sample consisted of PBMCs from blood, taken 5 days after vaccination. The receptors here all came from a man in his fifties or sixties who received an inactivated influenza vaccine.

This sequence joins TRBV11-2 and TRBJ2-3, with D possibly being TRBD1 (5 bases). Trimming removed 7 bases from V and 1 base from J, with 18 bases in between. There are 16 residues in the CDR3. From germline, CDR1 is SGHAT and CDR2 FQNNGV. The CDR3 loop is CASTPGQLLGTDTQYF. Here the CDR3 DNA reads TGTGCCAGCACCCCAGGGCAGCTCCTTGGCACAGATACGCAGTATTTT.

V and J are TRBV7-6 and TRBJ2-3; D might be TRBD1 (6 bases). Trimming took 5 bases from V and 8 from J, leaving 14 bases between them. There are 13 residues in the CDR3. Germline values: CDR1 SGHVS, CDR2 FNYEAQ. This CDR3 is CASSKIGQSTQYF. CDR3 DNA: TGTGCCAGCAGCAAGATAGGACAGTCTACGCAGTATTTT.

This clonotype was found a few times. The chain has TRBV6-5 and TRBJ2-1; no definite D call. This CDR3 comprises 16 residues. V lost 4 bases to trimming and J lost 0 bases, with 13 bases between them. Per the germline V gene, CDR1 is MNHEY and CDR2 is SVGAGI. CDR3 nucleotide sequence: TGTGCCAGCAGTTCTCTCGGTCTCTCCTCCTACAATGAGCAGTTCTTC. As protein: CASSSLGLSSYNEQFF.

Notes on this clonotype: Germline and junction disagree at one end, which may indicate a read error. V gene TRBV4-2 combines with J gene TRBJ2-1, with D perhaps assigned TRBD1 or TRBD2 (5 bases each). The CDR3 spans 17 residues. CDR1 and CDR2 (germline): LGHNA, YNFKEQ. The CDR3 DNA is TGTGCCAGCAGCCAAGGGGGCACTAGTCGGAGTTACACTGAGCAGTTCTTC. This gives the protein CASSQGGTSRSYTEQFF.

This clonotype has at least ten counts. This chain joins TRBV6-5 and TRBJ2-1; D uncertain. Trimming shortened V by 8 bases and J by 6 bases, and 11 bases separated the two germline ends. CDR3 length: 12 residues. Germline V gene sequence: CDR1 MNHEY, CDR2 SVGAGI. The CDR3 loop is CASRWGSNEQFF. The CDR3 bases are TGTGCCAGCCGGTGGGGTTCCAATGAGCAGTTCTTC.

This clonotype was recorded many times. The V and J genes are TRBV9 and TRBJ2-3; 8 nucleotides agree with TRBD2. With 1 base clipped from V and 0 bases from J, the junction kept 4 bases outside the gene matches. This CDR3 contains 16 residues. From germline, CDR1 is SGDLS and CDR2 YYNGEE. The CDR3 DNA sequence: TGTGCCAGCAGCGTACTAGCGGGTTCTAGCACAGATACGCAGTATTTT. It specifies CASSVLAGSSTDTQYF.

This clonotype was counted once. V is TRBV5-1 and J is TRBJ2-2; D is unresolved. CDR3 size: 14 residues. V lost 4 bases, J lost 5 bases, and 12 bases lay in between. Per the germline V gene, CDR1 is SGHRS and CDR2 is YFSETQ. CDR3 loop: CASSVDRETGELFF. As DNA, the CDR3 is TGCGCCAGCAGCGTGGATAGAGAGACCGGGGAGCTGTTTTTT.

The sample holds one count of this clonotype. A much larger clonotype is one base distant, so this may be a read error. The rearrangement links TRBV14 to TRBJ1-1; D might be TRBD1 (5 bases). Trimming removed 2 bases from V and 5 bases from J, with 6 bases in between. Looked up from germline, CDR1 is SGHDN and CDR2 is FVKESK. CDR3 length equals 12 residues. The CDR3 nucleotides read TGTGCCAGCAGCCAATGGGGGACTGAAGCTTTCTTT. Translating it yields CASSQWGTEAFF.

The gene calls are TRBV6-5 and TRBJ2-1; weak D call: TRBD2 (6 bases). Germline CDR1 reads MNHEY; CDR2 reads SVGAGI. Trimming took 4 bases from V and 3 from J, leaving 16 bases between them. The CDR3 loop spans 16 amino acids. The CDR3 DNA reads as TGTGCCAGCAGTTTTAGCGGAGTGGGGGGCTACAATGAGCAGTTCTTC. Translation gives CASSFSGVGGYNEQFF.

A few counts support this clonotype. The chain is built from TRBV7-9 and TRBJ2-7, with D maybe TRBD2 (6 bases). The CDR3 sequence is 15 residues long. CDR1 and CDR2 (germline): SEHNR, FQNEAQ (reference sequence). The V and J ends lost 6 bases and 4 bases respectively, with 19 bases between them. This CDR3 is CASSPTGARSYEQYF. The CDR3 nucleotides are TGTGCCAGCAGTCCAACGGGAGCCCGGAGTTACGAGCAGTACTTC.

This clonotype was seen a few times. This chain uses TRBV10-3 with TRBJ2-3; 13 nucleotides agree with TRBD2. The CDR3 is made up of 16 amino acids. The J segment lost 0 bases and the V segment lost 7 bases, leaving 4 bases of the junction unmatched. From germline, CDR1 is ENHRY and CDR2 SYGVKD. The CDR3 DNA is TGTGCCATCACCAAGACTAGCGGGGGGAGCACAGATACGCAGTATTTT. Translated: CAITKTSGGSTDTQYF.

A note on this clonotype: A read error may account for a junction end that differs from germline. The V and J genes are TRBV28 and TRBJ2-7; D gene ambiguous. The CDR3 runs 11 residues. The germline CDR1 and CDR2 sequences are MDHEN and SYDVKM. The CDR3 sequence: CASSTLYDQYF. The DNA of the CDR3 is TGTGCCAGCAGCACCTTATACGACCAGTACTTC.

This clonotype has more than one count but fewer than ten. The CDR3 region is CASSSASREVFTSEQFF. The CDR3 DNA is TGTGCCAGCAGCTCCGCCTCACGGGAGGTTTTTACAAGTGAGCAGTTCTTC. The gene calls are TRBV5-6 and TRBJ2-1, with TRBD2 matching over 7 bases. The germline gives CDR1 SGHDT, CDR2 YYEEEE. This CDR3 spans 17 amino acids. The trim removed 3 bases at V and 9 bases at J, leaving 18 bases unmatched.

The chain carries TRBV20-1 and TRBJ2-5, with 9 bases that match TRBD1. The CDR3 is 15 amino acids. Trimming cost V 6 bases and J 0 bases; bases outside gene matches: 8. Per germline, CDR1 DFQATT and CDR2 SNEGSKA (reference sequence). The CDR3 nucleotides are TGCAGTGCCCACCCGGACAGGGGAGACCAAGAGACCCAGTACTTC. This codes for CSAHPDRGDQETQYF.

This clonotype was counted only a few times. V gene TRBV7-2 combines with J gene TRBJ2-5, with 8 nucleotides matching TRBD1. The germline V gene encodes CDR1 SGHTA and CDR2 FQGNSA. The CDR3 has 14 amino acids. With V trimmed by 5 bases and J by 4 bases, 6 bases remained unmatched. The DNA for the CDR3 is TGTGCCAGCAGCAACCCGGACAGGGTAGAGACCCAGTACTTC. Translated: CASSNPDRVETQYF.

This chain uses TRBV12-3 or TRBV12-4 with TRBJ2-1, with 10 positions matching TRBD1. Trimming cost V 10 bases and J 10 bases; bases outside gene matches: 7. The CDR3 length is 12 residues. The CDR3 spells CATGTGVGEQFF. The CDR3, as DNA: TGTGCCACTGGGACAGGGGTTGGGGAGCAGTTCTTC.

This clonotype was counted only a few times. V is TRBV9 and J is TRBJ2-3, with D perhaps matching TRBD1 (5 bases). Germline CDR1 and CDR2: SGDLS and YYNGEE. Trimming took 1 base from V and 4 from J, leaving 10 bases between them. CDR3 length: 14 residues. The CDR3 DNA reads as TGTGCCAGCAGCGTAAACCAGGGTGCAGATACGCAGTATTTT. Residues: CASSVNQGADTQYF.

This clonotype was observed a few times. This chain links TRBV12-5 with TRBJ2-7, with D perhaps matching TRBD1 (6 bases). This CDR3 has 16 amino acids. Trimming stripped 1 base from V and 2 bases from J, with 15 bases between. The V gene's germline CDR1 is LGHNT and CDR2 FRNRAP. For the CDR3, the DNA is TGTGCTAGTGGTTTGGATACAGGGCTCCTTACCTACGAGCAGTACTTC. It specifies CASGLDTGLLTYEQYF.

In this sample, this clonotype turned up a few times. The J gene is TRBJ1-3, the V gene TRBV5-1; D gene uncertain. Between the trimmed V and J ends, which lost 0 bases and 10 bases, there was a span of 11 bases. The CDR3 is 13 amino acids. From germline, CDR1 is SGHRS and CDR2 YFSETQ. The CDR3 sequence is CASSLAQESTIYF. The CDR3 DNA is TGCGCCAGCAGCTTGGCCCAGGAAAGTACCATATATTTT.

In this sample, this clonotype turned up once. This rearrangement joins TRBV7-9 to TRBJ2-1; D is perhaps TRBD1 or TRBD2 (6 bases each). Germline V CDR1 and CDR2: SEHNR, FQNEAQ (reference sequence). The length of the CDR3 is 15 residues. The V and J ends lost 7 bases and 1 base respectively, with 14 bases between them. As DNA, the CDR3 is TGTGCCAGCACCGGGGGCGGCCCTTCCTACAATGAGCAGTTCTTC. Protein product: CASTGGGPSYNEQFF. The entire variable domain, with the rest obtained from reference TRBV7-9 and TRBJ2-1, is as follows: DTGVSQNPRHKITKRGQNVTFRCDPISEHNRLYWYRQTLGQGPEFLTYFQNEAQLEKSRLLSDRFSAERPKGSFSTLEIQRTEQGDSAMYLCASTGGGPSYNEQFFGPGTRLTVL.